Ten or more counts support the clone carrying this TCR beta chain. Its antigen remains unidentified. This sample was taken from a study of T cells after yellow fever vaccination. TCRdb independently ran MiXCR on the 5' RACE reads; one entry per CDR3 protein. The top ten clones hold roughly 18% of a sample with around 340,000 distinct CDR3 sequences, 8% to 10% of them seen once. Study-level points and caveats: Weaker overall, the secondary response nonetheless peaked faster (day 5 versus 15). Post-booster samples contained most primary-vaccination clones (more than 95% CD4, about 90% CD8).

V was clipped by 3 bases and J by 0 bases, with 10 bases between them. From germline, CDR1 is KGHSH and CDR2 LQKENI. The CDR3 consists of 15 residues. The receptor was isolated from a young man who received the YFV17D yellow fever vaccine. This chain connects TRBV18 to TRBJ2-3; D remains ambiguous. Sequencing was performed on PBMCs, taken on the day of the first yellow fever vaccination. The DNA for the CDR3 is TGTGCCAGCTCACCTTTGGATTCTAGCACAGATACGCAGTATTTT. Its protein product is CASSPLDSSTDTQYF.